A single sample gave rise to the 8 T cell receptor beta chains below, sequenced in a study of OX40 agonist ivuxolimab in advanced cancers. Sequencing used immunoSEQ multiplex PCR; TCRdb keeps in-frame clones, though not all of them. The sample has 100,000 or so clones; roughly 91% are singletons. Material: CD4+ or CD8+ T cells sorted from blood, obtained in a trial of the OX40 agonist ivuxolimab. The receptors were sampled from an adult with an advanced solid tumor such as melanoma, head and neck, liver or kidney cancer.

The genes are TRBV5-4 and TRBJ1-3, with 8 nucleotides matching TRBD1. This CDR3 region has 18 residues. Germline V lookup: CDR1 SGHNT, CDR2 YYREEE (reference sequence). J lost 2 bases, V lost 3 bases, and 13 bases had no gene match. CDR3 in DNA: TGTGCCAGCAGCTCGGCGGACAGGGCAAAAGGTGCTGGAAACACCATATATTTT. Protein sequence: CASSSADRAKGAGNTIYF. Looking up the rest from reference TRBV5-4 and TRBJ1-3 gives the full variable domain: ETGVTQSPTHLIKTRGQQVTLRCSSQSGHNTVSWYQQALGQGPQFIFQYYREEENGRGNFPPRFSGLQFPNYSSELNVNALELDDSALYLCASSSADRAKGAGNTIYFGEGSWLTVV.

The genes are TRBV6-6 and TRBJ2-7; no reliable D call. Between the trimmed V and J ends, which lost 7 bases and 0 bases, there was a span of 7 bases. Germline V gives CDR1 MNHNY, CDR2 SVGAGI (reference sequence). CDR3 length equals 12 residues. The DNA for the CDR3 is TGTGCCAGCAAAACCGTCTCCTACGAGCAGTACTTC. Protein sequence: CASKTVSYEQYF.

The rearrangement joins TRBV19 to TRBJ1-2, with 10 bases matching TRBD1. V was clipped by 7 bases and J by 8 bases; unmatched bases: 7. CDR3 length: 13 amino acids. The germline CDR1 and CDR2 sequences are LNHDA and SQIVND (reference sequence). As DNA, the CDR3 is TGTGCCAGTATCCGGGGGACAGGGGAAGGCTACACCTTC. Its protein product is CASIRGTGEGYTF.

The chain employs TRBV10-3 and TRBJ2-5; TRBD2 aligns across 9 bases. CDR3 length equals 19 residues. The germline V gene encodes CDR1 ENHRY and CDR2 SYGVKD. With 3 bases clipped from V and 0 bases from J, the junction kept 14 bases outside the gene matches. DNA for the CDR3: TGTGCCATCAGTGACCAGCGGGGGGCCGTACTAACCTACCAAGAGACCCAGTACTTC. Its translation: CAISDQRGAVLTYQETQYF.

The chain has TRBV10-2 and TRBJ1-2; no reliable D call. The CDR3 spans 14 residues. Germline-derived CDR1 and CDR2 are WSHSY and SAAADI. V was shortened by 2 bases and J by 3 bases, with 10 bases between the two germline ends. This CDR3 is CASSEEAVDYGYTF. The CDR3 nucleotides are TGCGCCAGCAGTGAGGAGGCAGTAGACTATGGCTACACCTTC.

J is TRBJ1-1 and V is TRBV6-5; D might be TRBD1 (6 bases). V was cut by 6 bases and J by 0 bases, with 14 bases left in between. Germline CDR1 reads MNHEY; CDR2 reads SVGAGI. CDR3 length: 15 residues. CDR3 in amino acids: CASRGQRTMNTEAFF. CDR3 DNA sequence: TGTGCCAGCAGAGGACAGCGTACCATGAACACTGAAGCTTTCTTT.

The rearrangement uses TRBV15 and TRBJ1-1, with D possibly being TRBD1 (5 bases). Germline V gene lookup returns CDR1 LNHNV and CDR2 YYDKDF (reference sequence). CDR3 length equals 12 residues. Trimming took off 5 bases at V and 9 bases at J, with 13 bases between the two ends. The CDR3 bases are TGTGCCACCAGCCAGCAGGGACCACAAGCTTTCTTT. This gives the protein CATSQQGPQAFF.

This clone was detected only once. The rearrangement joins TRBV5-4 to TRBJ2-5, with 7 bases identical to TRBD2. This CDR3 is 16 amino acids long. CDR1 is SGHNT and CDR2 is YYREEE in the germline V gene (reference sequence). V gave up 3 bases and J gave up 1 base; unmatched junction bases: 9. The CDR3 DNA reads TGTGCCAGCAGCTGGGGGTGGGCTAGCGGCCAAGAGACCCAGTACTTC. Translating it yields CASSWGWASGQETQYF. Full variable domain (missing parts from reference TRBV5-4 and TRBJ2-5): ETGVTQSPTHLIKTRGQQVTLRCSSQSGHNTVSWYQQALGQGPQFIFQYYREEENGRGNFPPRFSGLQFPNYSSELNVNALELDDSALYLCASSWGWASGQETQYFGPGTRLLVL.